Reported below is one T cell receptor beta chain. The entry originates in a study of identical twins. Each CDR3 protein is one row after TCRdb ran MiXCR on the 5' RACE reads. The table records hundreds of thousands of distinct CDR3 sequences, roughly 18% of them present only once. These data are also associated with another study on T cells expressing NK-cell markers.

The source material was PBMCs. This sequence originates from a woman aged 18-30 years in good health.

CDR3 coding DNA: TGTGCCAGCAGCCCGACAGCTTCGAATTACGAGCAGTACTTC. It specifies CASSPTASNYEQYF. This chain uses TRBV12-3 or TRBV12-4 with TRBJ2-7; possibly TRBD1 for D (5 bases). The CDR3 runs 14 residues. V lost 6 bases and J lost 4, with 16 bases in between.